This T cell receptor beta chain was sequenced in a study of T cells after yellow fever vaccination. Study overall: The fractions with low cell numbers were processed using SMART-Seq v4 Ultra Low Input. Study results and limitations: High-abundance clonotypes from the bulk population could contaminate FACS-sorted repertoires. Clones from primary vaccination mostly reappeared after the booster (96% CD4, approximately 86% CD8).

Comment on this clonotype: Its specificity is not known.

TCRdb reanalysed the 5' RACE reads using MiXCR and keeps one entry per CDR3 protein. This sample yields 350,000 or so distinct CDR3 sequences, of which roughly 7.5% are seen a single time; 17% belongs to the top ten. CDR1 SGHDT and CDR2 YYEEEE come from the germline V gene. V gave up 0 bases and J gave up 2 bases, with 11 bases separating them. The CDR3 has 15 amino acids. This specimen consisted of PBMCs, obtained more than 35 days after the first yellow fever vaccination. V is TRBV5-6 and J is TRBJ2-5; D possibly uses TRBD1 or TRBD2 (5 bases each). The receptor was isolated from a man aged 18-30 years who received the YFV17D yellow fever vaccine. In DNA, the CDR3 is TGTGCCAGCAGCTTGGATAGGGACCCTCAAGAGACCCAGTACTTC. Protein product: CASSLDRDPQETQYF. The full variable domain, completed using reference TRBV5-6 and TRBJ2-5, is DAGVTQSPTHLIKTRGQQVTLRCSPKSGHDTVSWYQQALGQGPQFIFQYYEEEERQRGNFPDRFSGHQFPNYSSELNVNALLLGDSALYLCASSLDRDPQETQYFGPGTRLLVL.